The clone carrying this T cell receptor beta chain turned up a few times. What it binds is unknown. A much larger clone differs by one base, so this may be a read error. TCRdb fed the 5' RACE reads into MiXCR, producing one record per CDR3 protein. The data hold about 250,000 distinct CDR3 sequences, with around 8% observed a single time. This sample was taken from a study of CD8 T cells in ankylosing spondylitis. Study-wide points: Existing reports had already noted some motif variants in reactive arthritis synovial fluid and blood.

The CDR3 totals 15 residues. J lost 5 bases, V lost 6 bases, and 13 bases had no gene match. The V gene is TRBV12-3 or TRBV12-4, the J gene TRBJ2-7; TRBD2 aligns across 7 bases. The TCR originated in a female donor with ankylosing spondylitis or in good health (not recorded which). The material sequenced was blood, either unsorted or a sorted T cell fraction (not recorded which). The CDR3 region is CASRRRDGGRDEQYF. The CDR3 bases are TGTGCCAGCAGGCGTCGGGACGGGGGGAGGGACGAGCAGTACTTC.